Here is one TCR beta chain with its context. The data were taken from a study of blood T cell repertoires in COVID-19. Sequencing was performed with immunoSEQ multiplex PCR; in TCRdb, only in-frame clones are kept and a portion is missing. The sample yields under 350,000 clones, over 85% seen once. The sequence derives from a man in his fifties or sixties who had recovered from COVID-19. Sequencing was performed on PBMCs or T cells enriched from blood (not recorded which).

CDR3 sequence (DNA): TGTGCCAGCAGTTACGATTTAGCGGGGGGACCGAGCTCCTACAATGAGCAGTTCTTC. It specifies CASSYDLAGGPSSYNEQFF. The genes are TRBV6-2 or TRBV6-3 and TRBJ2-1, with 10 bases aligning to TRBD2. CDR1 is MNHEY, CDR2 SVGEGT, per germline. The V segment lost 2 bases and the J segment 0 bases; nucleotides outside the gene matches: 10. This CDR3 spans 19 amino acids.